This passage covers 12 T cell receptor beta chains from one sample sequenced in a study of T cell responses to AZD1222 COVID-19 vaccine. The data were produced by immunoSEQ multiplex PCR, yet TCRdb's version contains in-frame clones alone and is incomplete. Of over 100,000 clones in the sample, roughly 90% were seen once. The material was peripheral blood, obtained on day 0 of AZD1222 vaccination. These receptors were collected from an adult in good health.

V and J are TRBV13 and TRBJ1-2; no clear D gene. V was pared by 7 bases and J by 1 base, with 13 bases between. This CDR3 contains 14 residues. From germline, CDR1 is PRHDT and CDR2 FYEKMQ (reference sequence). CDR3 sequence: CASTPVGGNYGYTF. The CDR3 DNA is TGTGCCAGCACCCCCGTAGGAGGTAACTATGGCTACACCTTC.

J is TRBJ1-5 and V is TRBV2, with TRBD1 as a possible D gene (5 bases). Germline CDR1 SNHLY, CDR2 FYNNEI. V was shortened by 7 bases and J by 3 bases, with 13 bases between the two germline ends. This CDR3 contains 14 residues. The CDR3 loop is CASTRDDVNQPQHF. The CDR3 DNA reads TGTGCCAGCACCCGGGACGACGTCAATCAGCCCCAGCATTTT.

V usage is TRBV7-2 and J usage is TRBJ1-1; D is unresolved. Germline V gene lookup returns CDR1 SGHTA and CDR2 FQGNSA. The CDR3 consists of 13 residues. V lost 1 base, J lost 6 bases, and 9 bases lay in between. CDR3 residues: CASSLVAGSEAFF. In nucleotides, the CDR3 is TGTGCCAGCAGCTTAGTCGCGGGGTCTGAAGCTTTCTTT.

This clone was seen a handful of times. This rearrangement joins TRBV27 to TRBJ1-6; D uncertain. The CDR3 is 16 amino acids. CDR1 is MNHEY and CDR2 is SMNVEV in the germline V gene (reference sequence). Trimming shortened V by 2 bases and J by 4 bases, and 12 bases separated the two germline ends. Here the CDR3 reads CASSLSRFGYNSPLHF. The CDR3 DNA is TGTGCCAGCAGTTTAAGCAGGTTCGGGTATAATTCACCCCTCCACTTT.

Here the CDR3 reads CASSYTYGYTF. The CDR3 nucleotides are TGTGCCAGTAGTTATACCTATGGCTACACCTTC. The genes are TRBV19 and TRBJ1-2; D is ambiguous. This CDR3 has 11 residues. V dropped 5 bases and J dropped 4 bases, with 5 bases sitting between them. Germline V gives CDR1 LNHDA, CDR2 SQIVND (reference sequence).

The chain couples TRBV11-2 to TRBJ2-3; 11 bases agree with TRBD1. Germline lookup yields CDR1 SGHAT and CDR2 FQNNGV. The CDR3 sequence is 17 residues long. V shed 4 bases and J 4 bases; nucleotides not matched to a gene: 10. For the CDR3, the DNA is TGTGCCAGCAGCTCCGGGGACAGGGGGTGGGTCGCAGATACGCAGTATTTT. Encoded protein: CASSSGDRGWVADTQYF. Full variable domain (remainder filled in from reference TRBV11-2 and TRBJ2-3): EAGVAQSPRYKIIEKRQSVAFWCNPISGHATLYWYQQILGQGPKLLIQFQNNGVVDDSQLPKDRFSAERLKGVDSTLKIQPAKLEDSAVYLCASSSGDRGWVADTQYFGPGTRLTVL.

CDR3 residues: CASSYTGGHTEAFF. The DNA of the CDR3 is TGTGCCAGCAGCTACACAGGGGGCCACACTGAAGCTTTCTTT. The rearrangement joins TRBV7-2 to TRBJ1-1; 9 bases agree with TRBD1. This CDR3 is built from 14 residues. Per germline, CDR1 SGHTA and CDR2 FQGNSA. Germline trimming cut 4 bases from V and 3 bases from J; bases unmatched to any gene: 3.

The chain carries TRBV2 and TRBJ2-1, with a weak D call TRBD1 (6 bases). CDR3 size: 11 residues. Looked up from germline, CDR1 is SNHLY and CDR2 is FYNNEI. V was clipped by 6 bases and J by 7 bases, with 7 bases between them. As DNA, the CDR3 is TGTGCCAGCAGAAGGGGGAATGAGCAGTTCTTC. Translated, it gives CASRRGNEQFF.

The chain employs TRBV5-1 and TRBJ2-2, with D hard to call. This CDR3 is 14 amino acids long. In germline, CDR1 is SGHRS, CDR2 YFSETQ. V lost 2 bases and J 0 bases, leaving 5 bases between the germline ends. CDR3 in amino acids: CASSFRANTGELFF. The CDR3 DNA sequence: TGCGCCAGCAGCTTTCGGGCGAACACCGGGGAGCTGTTTTTT.

The V call is TRBV5-1, the J call TRBJ1-1, with D possibly being TRBD1 (6 bases). V lost 4 bases to trimming and J lost 3 bases, with 13 bases between them. CDR1 and CDR2 (germline): SGHRS, YFSETQ. CDR3 size: 14 residues. CDR3: CASSAYRVDTEAFF. CDR3 nucleotide sequence: TGCGCCAGCAGCGCTTACAGGGTTGACACTGAAGCTTTCTTT.

The CDR3 region has the DNA TGTGCCAGCAGCTTAAATAGCAATCAGCCCCAGCATTTT. This gives the protein CASSLNSNQPQHF. The chain carries TRBV11-3 and TRBJ1-5; no clear D. V lost 2 bases, J lost 0 bases, and 2 bases lay in between. Germline CDR1 reads SGHNT; CDR2 reads YENEEA. The CDR3 has 13 amino acids.

This chain joins TRBV6-5 and TRBJ1-1; possibly TRBD1 for D (5 bases). V was cut by 4 bases and J by 6 bases, with 12 bases left in between. The CDR3 totals 13 residues. From germline, CDR1 is MNHEY and CDR2 SVGAGI. The CDR3 coding sequence is TGTGCCAGCAGTTCAAGTATGGGACCTGAAGCTTTCTTT. It codes for CASSSSMGPEAFF.